The 25 T cell receptor beta chains in this list originate from one sample, sequenced in a study of cytotoxic CD8 clonotypes in ibrutinib-treated CLL. The method was immunoSEQ multiplex PCR; TCRdb's version includes in-frame clones alone and lacks a portion of them. This sample has 40,000 to 50,000 clones; about three fifths occur once, and the top ten carry about 27%. Specimen: PBMCs, collected after 24 months of ibrutinib treatment. Receptors were obtained from a human donor with chronic lymphocytic leukemia.

This chain uses TRBV6-6 with TRBJ1-1; D unresolved. The CDR3 is 15 amino acids. From germline, CDR1 is MNHNY and CDR2 SVGAGI (reference sequence). Between the trimmed V and J ends, which lost 8 bases and 4 bases, there was a span of 20 bases. The CDR3 DNA reads TGTGCCAGCGGACCGCTGAGGCGTCGGGCCACTGAAGCTTTCTTT. Its translation: CASGPLRRRATEAFF.

This clone appeared a single time. The rearrangement uses TRBV6-6 and TRBJ1-2; possible D gene TRBD1, 5 bases. The CDR3 sequence is 14 residues long. CDR1 MNHNY and CDR2 SVGAGI come from the germline V gene (reference sequence). Deletions cut 2 bases from V and 1 base from J, with 8 bases between. The CDR3, as DNA: TGTGCCAGCAGTTACCGGGACCTTAACTATGGCTACACCTTC. The encoded protein is CASSYRDLNYGYTF.

This chain links TRBV4-1 with TRBJ2-7; tentative D call: TRBD1 (6 bases). Germline V gene data show CDR1 as MGHRA and CDR2 as YSYEKL. This CDR3 spans 13 amino acids. V was shortened by 2 bases and J by 3 bases, with 8 bases between the two germline ends. In DNA, the CDR3 is TGCGCCAGCAGCCAATTCAGGGGCTACGAGCAGTACTTC. This translates into CASSQFRGYEQYF.

This clone was found once. This chain joins TRBV6-1 and TRBJ1-4, with 10 bases aligning to TRBD1. The V gene end was trimmed by 2 bases and the J gene end by 4 bases; junction bases not matched to a gene: 13. The CDR3 totals 19 residues. Per the germline V gene, CDR1 is MNHNS and CDR2 is SASEGT. In DNA form, the CDR3 reads TGTGCCAGCAGTGAAATAACGACAGGGGGCCTTCTCTTTAATGAAAAACTGTTTTTT. Its protein is CASSEITTGGLLFNEKLFF.

The chain recombines TRBV11-2 with TRBJ2-5; the D is unclear. CDR1 is SGHAT, CDR2 FQNNGV, per germline. V was cut by 1 base and J by 5 bases, with 5 bases left in between. The CDR3 consists of 12 residues. This chain's CDR3 is CASSLVGETQYF. CDR3 nucleotides: TGTGCCAGCAGCTTAGTTGGGGAGACCCAGTACTTC.

This chain links TRBV19 with TRBJ2-7, with 12 bases lining up with TRBD2. The J segment lost 0 bases and the V segment lost 5 bases, leaving 5 bases of the junction unmatched. The germline CDR1 and CDR2 sequences are LNHDA and SQIVND (reference sequence). The CDR3 has 16 amino acids. CDR3 sequence: CASSPRLAGASYEQYF. The CDR3 nucleotides read TGTGCCAGTAGTCCAAGACTAGCGGGGGCCTCCTACGAGCAGTACTTC.

The chain is built from TRBV27 and TRBJ1-1; no clear D. CDR3 length equals 14 residues. The ends were cut back, 6 bases at V and 1 base at J, with 12 bases in the middle. Germline loops: CDR1 MNHEY, CDR2 SMNVEV (reference sequence). The CDR3 is CASSLERWNTEAFF. Here the CDR3 DNA reads TGTGCCAGCAGCCTAGAAAGGTGGAACACTGAAGCTTTCTTT.

This sequence joins TRBV6-1 and TRBJ1-2, with D possibly TRBD1 on 6 matching bases. The CDR3 consists of 14 residues. Trimming shortened V by 6 bases and J by 4 bases, and 15 bases separated the two germline ends. Germline loops: CDR1 MNHNS, CDR2 SASEGT. The CDR3 sequence is CASRQEGVVYGYTF. DNA of the CDR3: TGTGCCAGCAGGCAAGAGGGGGTGGTCTATGGCTACACCTTC.

This clone was found a few times. The CDR3, as DNA: TGTGCCACCAGCAGAGCCCTGGGACAGGGGGTCGGTGGCTACACCTTC. This encodes CATSRALGQGVGGYTF. The rearrangement joins TRBV15 to TRBJ1-2, with TRBD1 matching over 11 bases. Germline CDR1 reads LNHNV; CDR2 reads YYDKDF (reference sequence). After removal of 1 base from V and 7 bases from J, the junction contained 8 bases not matched to a gene. CDR3 length: 16 residues.

This sequence joins TRBV29-1 and TRBJ2-2; D unclear. The V end lost 2 bases, the J end lost 5 bases, and 9 bases lay between the germline ends. CDR1 is SQVTM and CDR2 is ANQGSEA in the germline V gene. This CDR3 contains 13 residues. CDR3 region: CSVETHGTGELFF. The CDR3 DNA reads TGCAGCGTTGAAACCCACGGGACCGGGGAGCTGTTTTTT.

CDR3 DNA: TGTGCCAGCAGCCGGGACAGGGGGGACTACAATGAGCAGTTCTTC. It translates to CASSRDRGDYNEQFF. V and J are TRBV5-5 and TRBJ2-1, with TRBD1 identical over 11 bases. The germline CDR1 and CDR2 sequences are SGHKS and YYEKEE (reference sequence). J gave up 3 bases and V 4 bases, and 3 bases lay outside the gene matches. The CDR3 length is 15 residues.

This sequence joins TRBV5-4 and TRBJ2-1; 7 nucleotides match TRBD2. Germline loops: CDR1 SGHNT, CDR2 YYREEE (reference sequence). The V segment lost 3 bases and the J segment 1 base; nucleotides outside the gene matches: 13. The CDR3 contains 18 residues. As DNA, the CDR3 is TGTGCCAGCAGCTCCAAGGGAGGGAAATCTGAATCCTACAATGAGCAGTTCTTC. As protein: CASSSKGGKSESYNEQFF.

J is TRBJ2-3 and V is TRBV18; D gene ambiguous. The V end was cut by 3 bases, the J end by 0 bases, with 4 bases between. CDR1 and CDR2 from the germline V gene are KGHSH and LQKENI. There are 13 residues in the CDR3. This CDR3 reads CASSPPSTDTQYF. The CDR3 nucleotides are TGTGCCAGCTCACCCCCTAGCACAGATACGCAGTATTTT.

This clone was recorded a few times. The rearrangement uses TRBV11-2 and TRBJ2-1; 9 bases agree with TRBD2. The CDR3 loop spans 15 amino acids. J gave up 5 bases and V 1 base, and 3 bases lay outside the gene matches. Germline V lookup: CDR1 SGHAT, CDR2 FQNNGV. Here the CDR3 reads CASSLGSGGNNEQFF. In DNA, the CDR3 is TGTGCCAGCAGCTTAGGTAGCGGGGGAAACAATGAGCAGTTCTTC. Supplemented by reference TRBV11-2 and TRBJ2-1, the full variable domain reads EAGVAQSPRYKIIEKRQSVAFWCNPISGHATLYWYQQILGQGPKLLIQFQNNGVVDDSQLPKDRFSAERLKGVDSTLKIQPAKLEDSAVYLCASSLGSGGNNEQFFGPGTRLTVL.

CDR3 region: CASSLAGGPNTGELFF. DNA of the CDR3: TGCGCCAGCAGCTTGGCGGGCGGGCCTAACACCGGGGAGCTGTTTTTT. V usage is TRBV5-1 and J usage is TRBJ2-2, with D possibly matching TRBD2 (5 bases). There are 16 residues in the CDR3. The V end lost 0 bases, the J end lost 2 bases, and 11 bases lay between the germline ends. CDR1 and CDR2 (germline): SGHRS, YFSETQ. The variable domain in full, completed from reference TRBV5-1 and TRBJ2-2, reads KAGVTQTPRYLIKTRGQQVTLSCSPISGHRSVSWYQQTPGQGLQFLFEYFSETQRNKGNFPGRFSGRQFSNSRSEMNVSTLELGDSALYLCASSLAGGPNTGELFFGEGSRLTVL.

The V call is TRBV6-6, the J call TRBJ1-1; D remains ambiguous. Looked up from germline, CDR1 is MNHNY and CDR2 is SVGAGI (reference sequence). The CDR3 has 14 amino acids. The V gene lost 0 bases and the J gene lost 4 bases, with 9 bases spanning the gap. The CDR3 here is CASSYSTLATEAFF. The CDR3 coding sequence is TGTGCCAGCAGTTACTCGACACTGGCCACTGAAGCTTTCTTT.

V usage is TRBV7-8 and J usage is TRBJ2-7; D unresolved. Trimming shortened V by 0 bases and J by 5 bases, and 17 bases separated the two germline ends. CDR1 is SGHVS, CDR2 FQNEAQ, per germline. This CDR3 has 16 residues. The CDR3 coding sequence is TGTGCCAGCAGCTTAGCTGCCCCCTCTAGTTCCCACGAGCAGTACTTC. Translating gives CASSLAAPSSSHEQYF.

This clone occurred a few times. This chain links TRBV6-1 with TRBJ2-7, with 9 bases fitting TRBD1. Trimming cost V 2 bases and J 1 base; bases outside gene matches: 6. The length of the CDR3 is 16 residues. The germline CDR1 and CDR2 sequences are MNHNS and SASEGT. CDR3 DNA: TGTGCCAGCAGTGAACCGGGACAGGGCTGGTCCTACGAGCAGTACTTC. Translated, it gives CASSEPGQGWSYEQYF.

The gene calls are TRBV4-1 and TRBJ2-7; 7 bases fit TRBD2. Germline loops: CDR1 MGHRA, CDR2 YSYEKL. There are 17 residues in the CDR3. V lost 2 bases to trimming and J lost 4 bases; unmatched junction nucleotides: 14. CDR3 coding DNA: TGCGCCAGCAGCCAACCCCCACTGGGGGGGGGAAGGTACGAGCAGTACTTC. It translates to CASSQPPLGGGRYEQYF.

The genes are TRBV6-1 and TRBJ1-1, with a weak D call TRBD1 (6 bases). Trimming removed 5 bases from V and 1 base from J, with 14 bases in between. This CDR3 is built from 15 residues. Per germline, CDR1 MNHNS and CDR2 SASEGT. The CDR3 spells CASSLNRDQNTEAFF. The DNA of the CDR3 is TGTGCCAGCAGTTTAAACAGGGACCAGAACACTGAAGCTTTCTTT.

The genes are TRBV11-1 and TRBJ2-1, with a tentative D call TRBD2 (5 bases). Trimming pared 3 bases from V and 7 bases from J, leaving 10 bases between. Looked up from germline, CDR1 is SGHAT and CDR2 is FQDESV (reference sequence). CDR3 length equals 13 residues. DNA for the CDR3: TGTGCCAGCAGCTTTCGAGGGCGGAATGAGCAGTTCTTC. It yields the protein CASSFRGRNEQFF.

The chain is built from TRBV7-9 and TRBJ2-5; D is possibly TRBD1 or TRBD2 (5 bases each). The CDR3 consists of 15 residues. Trimming stripped 1 base from V and 6 bases from J, with 15 bases between. CDR1 SEHNR and CDR2 FQNEAQ come from the germline V gene (reference sequence). CDR3 amino acids: CASSLVGAGPKTQYF. In DNA form, the CDR3 reads TGTGCCAGCAGCTTAGTCGGGGCAGGGCCAAAGACCCAGTACTTC.

The genes are TRBV2 and TRBJ1-1; D ambiguous. Trimming took off 5 bases at V and 1 base at J, with 8 bases between the two ends. Germline CDR1 and CDR2: SNHLY and FYNNEI. CDR3 length: 13 residues. The CDR3 bases are TGTGCCAGCAGTCTACACAAGAACACTGAAGCTTTCTTT. It yields the protein CASSLHKNTEAFF.

V gene TRBV13 combines with J gene TRBJ2-5, with 9 bases lining up with TRBD2. Germline CDR1 PRHDT, CDR2 FYEKMQ (reference sequence). Trimming at V came to 2 bases and at J to 1 base, leaving 5 bases not matched to a gene. The CDR3 totals 16 residues. The CDR3 DNA sequence: TGTGCCAGCAGCTTATCGCGCGGGGGGGCCCAAGAGACCCAGTACTTC. Protein product: CASSLSRGGAQETQYF. The variable domain in full, completed from reference TRBV13 and TRBJ2-5, reads AAGVIQSPRHLIKEKRETATLKCYPIPRHDTVYWYQQGPGQDPQFLISFYEKMQSDKGSIPDRFSAQQFSDYHSELNMSSLELGDSALYFCASSLSRGGAQETQYFGPGTRLLVL.

In regard to this clone: One junction end disagrees with the germline gene, perhaps due to a read error. V usage is TRBV7-7 and J usage is TRBJ1-4; perhaps TRBD1 as D (5 bases). The germline V gene has CDR1 SSHAT and CDR2 FNYEAQ (reference sequence). The CDR3 sequence is 16 residues long. CDR3 in DNA: TGTGCTAGCAGCTTAGCGGTAGAAGGGGTTAATGAAAAACTGTTTTTT. It yields the protein CASSLAVEGVNEKLFF. The whole variable domain, filled in from reference TRBV7-7 and TRBJ1-4, reads GAGVSQSPRYKVTKRGQDVTLRCDPISSHATLYWYQQALGQGPEFLTYFNYEAQPDKSGLPSDRFSAERPEGSISTLTIQRTEQRDSAMYRCASSLAVEGVNEKLFFGSGTQLSVL.